This TCR beta chain is from a study of beta chain features in type 1 diabetes. Study summary: Healthy donors and patients showed comparable age, gender and cell yields. Whole-study results and caveats: A cDNA-based sequencing approach could over-represent cells with high TCR expression.

This clone was observed a handful of times. Its antigen is as yet unknown. Every isolated RNA sample was fully reverse transcribed, so sequencing captured expressed TCRB transcripts. The average read count of naive, central memory and regulatory T cell samples was approximately 3.5 million. Profiling relied on immunoSEQ multiplex PCR, and the TCRdb table lists in-frame clones only, not all of them. This table holds 150,000 or so clones, approximately 12% found once. V was cut by 0 bases and J by 7 bases, with 10 bases left in between. The CDR3 consists of 13 residues. CDR1 is SGDLS and CDR2 is YYNGEE in the germline V gene.

Sequencing was done on a sample of central memory CD4+ T cells from blood. The source of this sequence is a man aged 18 to 29 in good health. The chain uses TRBV9 and TRBJ2-5; no clear D gene. In DNA form, the CDR3 reads TGTGCCAGCAGCGTAGCTAAAGCCGGGACCCAGTACTTC. As protein: CASSVAKAGTQYF.